This is a list of T cell receptor beta chains from one sample in a study of blood T cell repertoires in COVID-19. TCRdb's copy holds only in-frame clones and misses some; the assay was immunoSEQ multiplex PCR. The table includes about 74,000 clones, more than 75% detected once. Material for sequencing was peripheral blood. These TCRs come from a human donor in a cohort sampled during active COVID-19. The CDR3 runs from the conserved cysteine through the conserved F or W. D genes are given only for firm matches. Clone size is given for some rows only: seen once, a few or many times, or a class if the clone is expanded.

v_call,clone_size,j_call,d_call,cdr3_nt,cdr3_aa
TRBV15,-,TRBJ1-1,TRBD1,TGTGCCACCAGCAGACCGGGACAGGGGGTACGAGAAGCTTTCTTT,CATSRPGQGVREAFF
TRBV27,few,TRBJ1-1,TRBD1,TGTGCCAGCAGTTCAGACAGGGGCCGGAACACTGAAGCTTTCTTT,CASSSDRGRNTEAFF
TRBV2,-,TRBJ2-2,TRBD1,TGTGCCAGGACTCGACAGGGGGCGACCGGGGAGCTGTTTTTT,CARTRQGATGELFF
TRBV4-1,once,TRBJ2-2,-,TGCGCCAGCAGCCAAGATCTCCTCAGCGAGGTCACCGGGGAGCTGTTTTTT,CASSQDLLSEVTGELFF
TRBV12-3/TRBV12-4,few,TRBJ2-5,-,TGTGCCAGCAGTCGAGCCGAGACCCAGTACTTC,CASSRAETQYF
TRBV29-1,-,TRBJ2-1,-,TGCAGCGTTCCCGGCGGCAGGGTGAACAACAATGAGCAGTTCTTC,CSVPGGRVNNNEQFF
TRBV19,-,TRBJ1-5,-,TGTGCCAGTAGTAAGGACAGCCCGGGCACTCAGCCCCAGCATTTT,CASSKDSPGTQPQHF
TRBV12-5,-,TRBJ1-5,TRBD1,TGTGCTAGTCTGGGACAGGACAGGAATCAGCCCCAGCATTTT,CASLGQDRNQPQHF
TRBV2,-,TRBJ2-3,TRBD1,TGTGCCAGCAGTGGGACAGGGTGGACAGATACGCAGTATTTT,CASSGTGWTDTQYF
TRBV7-3,-,TRBJ2-1,-,TGTGCCAGCAGCCTCCAGAGTGCCCAGGGCTACAATGAGCAGTTCTTC,CASSLQSAQGYNEQFF
TRBV2,-,TRBJ1-4,TRBD1,TGTGCCAGCAGTGAAGGGGACAGCCTTAATGAAAAACTGTTTTTT,CASSEGDSLNEKLFF
TRBV5-1,few,TRBJ1-4,-,TGCGCCAGCAGCTTGGGGGGACGGGAGAATGAAAAACTGTTTTTT,CASSLGGRENEKLFF
TRBV6-6,once,TRBJ1-1,-,TGTGCCAGCAGACATCAGGACACAGGAAGGACTGAAGCTTTCTTT,CASRHQDTGRTEAFF
TRBV21-1,-,TRBJ1-3,-,TGTGCCAGCAGCAGCCCCAAGGCCGATCAGGGTACCGCTGGAAACACCATATATTTT,CASSSPKADQGTAGNTIYF
TRBV11-3,-,TRBJ2-5,-,TGTGCCAGCAGCTTAGTCAAGGGGCTCACCTACCAAGAGACCCAGTACTTC,CASSLVKGLTYQETQYF
TRBV21-1,once,TRBJ2-7,-,TGTGCCAGCAGCAAAGTTTTGAGGGGGCCACACTCCTACGAGCAGTACTTC,CASSKVLRGPHSYEQYF